This T cell receptor beta chain was captured in a study of T cell responses to AZD1222 COVID-19 vaccine. The wider study: Timing groups of about 4 and about 12 weeks for second doses were pooled.

TCRdb keeps only in-frame clones here, not all; method: immunoSEQ multiplex PCR. The sample includes roughly 130,000 clones, around 94% seen only once; the top ten take around 1.7%. Study-wide results and limits: Donor demographics were predominantly white British with a female majority; clonal diversity may be underestimated.

As regards this clone: No antigen is known for it.

The CDR3 consists of 18 residues. Per the germline V gene, CDR1 is ENHRY and CDR2 is SYGVKD. V trimming: 3 bases; J trimming: 5 bases; junction bases outside the gene matches: 13. Sequenced material: peripheral blood, taken on day 0 of AZD1222 vaccination. This TCR derives from an adult in good health. The rearrangement uses TRBV10-3 and TRBJ2-5; 12 bases are shared with TRBD2. The CDR3 here is CAISDSSGLAGRSETQYF. Here the CDR3 DNA reads TGTGCCATCAGTGACAGCTCCGGACTAGCGGGAAGATCGGAGACCCAGTACTTC.